This entry lists 17 T cell receptor beta chains sequenced from one sample in a study of T cell responses to AZD1222 COVID-19 vaccine. The protocol was immunoSEQ multiplex PCR, while the TCRdb copy is restricted to in-frame clones and leaves out a portion. The sample totals around 150,000 clones; its top ten clones hold 2% to 2.5%. Sequenced: peripheral blood. The receptors originated from an adult in good health.

The rearrangement joins TRBV10-3 to TRBJ1-5; 7 bases line up with TRBD1. This CDR3 has 13 residues. Trimming removed 5 bases from V and 5 bases from J; junction bases left unmatched: 3. Germline V gives CDR1 ENHRY, CDR2 SYGVKD. CDR3: CAISYDRDQPQHF. For the CDR3, the DNA is TGTGCCATCAGTTACGACAGGGATCAGCCCCAGCATTTT.

The chain has TRBV2 and TRBJ1-1; D is uncertain. The V and J ends lost 8 bases and 2 bases respectively, with 15 bases between them. Germline V gene lookup returns CDR1 SNHLY and CDR2 FYNNEI. The CDR3 consists of 14 residues. Written as DNA, the CDR3 is TGTGCCAGCCATAAGCGGGGTATAAACACTGAAGCTTTCTTT. Translation gives CASHKRGINTEAFF. Together with reference TRBV2 and TRBJ1-1, the CDR3 gives the full variable domain: EPEVTQTPSHQVTQMGQEVILRCVPISNHLYFYWYRQILGQKVEFLVSFYNNEISEKSEIFDDQFSVERPDGSNFTLKIRSTKLEDSAMYFCASHKRGINTEAFFGQGTRLTVV.

The chain employs TRBV19 and TRBJ1-1, with D unclear. CDR1 and CDR2 from the germline V gene are LNHDA and SQIVND (reference sequence). The CDR3 loop spans 13 amino acids. Trimming stripped 2 bases from V and 4 bases from J, with 8 bases between. The CDR3 DNA reads as TGTGCCAGTAGTATACAGGCGAGCACTGAAGCTTTCTTT. It translates to CASSIQASTEAFF.

The chain uses TRBV23-1 and TRBJ1-2; D uncertain. TRBV23-1 is an ORF, and what it does is uncertain. CDR3 length equals 12 residues. V was pared by 1 base and J by 8 bases, with 8 bases between. CDR3 in DNA: TGCGCCAGCAGTCAATATCCCCGGGGCTACACCTTC. Its translation is CASSQYPRGYTF.

The chain has TRBV19 and TRBJ2-7; 8 bases fit TRBD1. Germline V gene data show CDR1 as LNHDA and CDR2 as SQIVND (reference sequence). The V gene end was trimmed by 9 bases and the J gene end by 2 bases; junction bases not matched to a gene: 3. The CDR3 has 12 amino acids. The CDR3 protein is CASQGAPYEQYF. The DNA of the CDR3 is TGTGCCAGCCAGGGGGCTCCCTACGAGCAGTACTTC.

The chain uses TRBV9 and TRBJ2-7, with a weak D call TRBD1 (5 bases). Germline loops: CDR1 SGDLS, CDR2 YYNGEE. Trimming pared 0 bases from V and 0 bases from J, leaving 10 bases between. The CDR3 is 15 amino acids. In DNA, the CDR3 is TGTGCCAGCAGCGTAGCCTCAGACAGCTCCTACGAGCAGTACTTC. It yields the protein CASSVASDSSYEQYF.

The V gene is TRBV2, the J gene TRBJ1-1; D remains unclear. The CDR3 contains 13 residues. CDR1 is SNHLY and CDR2 is FYNNEI in the germline V gene. Trimming shortened V by 7 bases and J by 1 base, and 10 bases separated the two germline ends. The CDR3: CASTDDGNTEAFF. In DNA form, the CDR3 reads TGTGCCAGCACCGACGACGGGAACACTGAAGCTTTCTTT.

CDR3 bases: TGTGCCAGCAGCCCTACCCGGTCTGGAAACACCATATATTTT. Encoded protein: CASSPTRSGNTIYF. This chain links TRBV14 with TRBJ1-3; no clear D gene. The CDR3 is made up of 14 amino acids. Germline V lookup: CDR1 SGHDN, CDR2 FVKESK. The V end was cut by 4 bases, the J end by 1 base, with 8 bases between. The full variable domain, in which reference TRBV14 and TRBJ1-3 provide the parts outside the CDR3, is EAGVTQFPSHSVIEKGQTVTLRCDPISGHDNLYWYRRVMGKEIKFLLHFVKESKQDESGMPNNRFLAERTGGTYSTLKVQPAELEDSGVYFCASSPTRSGNTIYFGEGSWLTVV.

The genes are TRBV18 and TRBJ1-1, with D unclear. This CDR3 region has 13 residues. With 3 bases removed from V and 0 bases from J, the gap between germline ends came to 5 bases. Germline CDR1 KGHSH, CDR2 LQKENI. The CDR3 loop is CASSPTMNTEAFF. The CDR3 DNA follows: TGTGCCAGCTCACCTACAATGAACACTGAAGCTTTCTTT.

The V and J genes are TRBV29-1 and TRBJ1-2, with 7 bases aligning to TRBD1. The trim removed 6 bases at V and 7 bases at J, leaving 11 bases unmatched. Germline assignment: CDR1 SQVTM and CDR2 ANQGSEA. The CDR3 totals 13 residues. The CDR3 sequence is CSVTGAPYRGYTF. CDR3 in DNA: TGCAGCGTCACAGGGGCGCCTTATCGTGGCTACACCTTC.

The CDR3 DNA reads TGTGCCAGCAGCTTAGATTCGGGACATAACACCGGGGAGCTGTTTTTT. As protein: CASSLDSGHNTGELFF. This rearrangement joins TRBV11-3 to TRBJ2-2, with D possibly TRBD1 on 6 matching bases. V was pared by 0 bases and J by 2 bases, with 10 bases between. The CDR3 extends over 16 amino acids. CDR1 and CDR2 (germline): SGHNT, YENEEA.

The CDR3 sequence: CASSYGGANDGYTF. The CDR3 DNA reads as TGTGCCAGCAGTTACGGGGGGGCGAACGATGGCTACACCTTC. The J gene is TRBJ1-2, the V gene TRBV6-2 or TRBV6-3; maybe TRBD1 (6 bases). With 2 bases removed from V and 6 bases from J, the gap between germline ends came to 13 bases. CDR3 size: 14 residues. Germline V lookup: CDR1 MNHEY, CDR2 SVGEGT.

The V and J genes are TRBV11-3 and TRBJ2-3, with D tentatively TRBD1 or TRBD2 (5 bases each). The CDR3 is 13 residues long. Germline V gives CDR1 SGHNT, CDR2 YENEEA. The V end lost 0 bases, the J end lost 5 bases, and 6 bases lay between the germline ends. The CDR3 DNA sequence: TGTGCCAGCAGCTTAGATGGGGGAGATACGCAGTATTTT. Translation gives CASSLDGGDTQYF.

The rearrangement joins TRBV6-5 to TRBJ1-1; weak D call: TRBD1 (6 bases). CDR3 length: 13 residues. V dropped 7 bases and J dropped 1 base, with 10 bases sitting between them. Germline CDR1 reads MNHEY; CDR2 reads SVGAGI. DNA for the CDR3: TGTGCCAGCAAAGGGACAACGAACACTGAAGCTTTCTTT. Translating it yields CASKGTTNTEAFF.

DNA of the CDR3: TGTGCCAGCAGGGACAGCACGTACACAGATACGCAGTATTTT. Protein sequence: CASRDSTYTDTQYF. This chain links TRBV27 with TRBJ2-3; a weak D match, TRBD1 (6 bases). Germline V gene sequence: CDR1 MNHEY, CDR2 SMNVEV (reference sequence). The V end was cut by 6 bases, the J end by 2 bases, with 12 bases between. The CDR3 extends over 14 amino acids.

V gene TRBV5-1 combines with J gene TRBJ2-5; 10 bases align to TRBD1. CDR1 is SGHRS and CDR2 is YFSETQ in the germline V gene. There are 15 residues in the CDR3. Trimming cost V 3 bases and J 5 bases; bases outside gene matches: 7. CDR3: CASSSSGTGDETQYF. The CDR3 nucleotides are TGCGCCAGCAGCTCCTCCGGGACAGGGGACGAGACCCAGTACTTC.

This chain connects TRBV3-1 (or the pseudogene TRBV3-2) to TRBJ2-7; 12 bases fit TRBD2. CDR1 and CDR2 from the germline V gene are LGHDT and YNNKEL (reference sequence). This CDR3 region has 16 residues. V shed 4 bases and J 0 bases; nucleotides not matched to a gene: 4. The CDR3 DNA is TGTGCCAGCAGCCGCGGACTAGCGGGGAGCTCCTACGAGCAGTACTTC. It specifies CASSRGLAGSSYEQYF.